This TCR beta chain is from a study of PD-1 blockade in classical Hodgkin lymphoma. This table comes from immunoSEQ multiplex PCR, and its TCRdb copy is limited to in-frame clones, with some not included. In the table there are around 100,000 clones, 90% of which are singletons. About this clone: The antigen is undetermined.

Time point meaning: cycle 4 day 1 (C4D1), after less than 7 weeks of nivolumab. All trial patients relapsed after autologous stem cell transplantation. Germline V gives CDR1 SGHDT, CDR2 YYEEEE. Trimming took off 5 bases at V and 3 bases at J, with 9 bases between the two ends. The CDR3 has 12 residues. Notes on the study in general: At C4D1, TCR diversity had climbed significantly for CD4+ cells, though not for CD8+ cells. Although disease activity or prior therapy may be involved, causes of the repertoire differences remain undefined. It was reported that newly diagnosed patients had less baseline TCR diversity than healthy donors.

This chain connects TRBV5-6 to TRBJ2-7; no reliable D call. Sequenced material: peripheral blood mononuclear cells (PBMCs), taken before the fourth cycle of nivolumab. This sequence was found in a human donor with classical Hodgkin lymphoma. For the CDR3, the DNA is TGTGCCAGCAGTGTCCATAACTACGAGCAGTACTTC. Amino acid sequence: CASSVHNYEQYF.